The 9 T cell receptor beta chains in this list originate from one sample, sequenced in a study of CD8+ T cells in alopecia areata. cDNA serving as the sequencing template came from extracted, reverse transcribed RNA. The method was immunoSEQ multiplex PCR; TCRdb's version includes in-frame clones alone and lacks a portion of them. The sample holds approximately 2,000 clones, about 76% seen once. Treatment indicated: oral pan-JAK inhibitor, 5-10 mg twice daily. Both peripheral blood and punch biopsies of lesional scalp skin were obtained from patients who had alopecia areata. The starting material was skin, obtained at approximately week 42, from a patient treated with tofacitinib. These receptor sequences come from a human donor with alopecia areata.

In this sample, this clone turned up once. The DNA for the CDR3 is TGTGCCAGCGGGGAGGACAGGGGAAATTTTGGCTACACCTTC. Its protein is CASGEDRGNFGYTF. The gene calls are TRBV6-5 and TRBJ1-2; 9 nucleotides match TRBD1. Trimming removed 8 bases from V and 7 bases from J; junction bases left unmatched: 11. The germline gives CDR1 MNHEY, CDR2 SVGAGI. This CDR3 comprises 14 residues.

V is TRBV15 and J is TRBJ1-5, with D perhaps matching TRBD1 (5 bases). Deletions cut 0 bases from V and 7 bases from J, with 13 bases between. Germline CDR1 and CDR2: LNHNV and YYDKDF (reference sequence). The CDR3 runs to 15 residues. CDR3 coding DNA: TGTGCCACCAGCAGAGATCGGGGGAAAGGGCAGCCCCAGCATTTT. Translated: CATSRDRGKGQPQHF.

The gene calls are TRBV9 and TRBJ2-1, with TRBD2 identical over 10 bases. Germline-derived CDR1 and CDR2 are SGDLS and YYNGEE. Trimming at V came to 1 base and at J to 1 base, leaving 8 bases not matched to a gene. This CDR3 spans 18 amino acids. The CDR3 coding sequence is TGTGCCAGCAGCGTATCACTAGCGGGGCCAGGGTCCTACAATGAGCAGTTCTTC. Its protein is CASSVSLAGPGSYNEQFF.

The rearrangement links TRBV5-1 to TRBJ1-1; D perhaps matches TRBD1 (5 bases). Trimming removed 1 base from V and 0 bases from J, with 10 bases in between. Germline lookup yields CDR1 SGHRS and CDR2 YFSETQ. The CDR3 spans 15 residues. The CDR3 nucleotides are TGCGCCAGCAGCTTGTTTAGGGACTTGAACACTGAAGCTTTCTTT. Encoded protein: CASSLFRDLNTEAFF.

The chain links TRBV14 to TRBJ1-1; D uncertain. Germline-derived CDR1 and CDR2 are SGHDN and FVKESK. V was pared by 1 base and J by 2 bases, with 8 bases between. The CDR3 is 14 residues long. The CDR3 protein is CASSQVGRNTEAFF. The CDR3 nucleotides are TGTGCCAGCAGCCAAGTGGGCCGAAACACTGAAGCTTTCTTT.

The CDR3: CASSLTDTYEQYF. The CDR3 nucleotides are TGTGCCAGCAGCTTAACAGATACCTACGAGCAGTACTTC. The genes are TRBV7-6 and TRBJ2-7; D unresolved. V lost 2 bases to trimming and J lost 2 bases, with 7 bases between them. CDR1 is SGHVS, CDR2 FNYEAQ, per germline. CDR3 length equals 13 residues.

The V call is TRBV7-9, the J call TRBJ1-1; no reliable D call. This CDR3 contains 13 residues. V lost 1 base, J lost 7 bases, and 10 bases lay in between. CDR1 is SEHNR and CDR2 is FQNEAQ in the germline V gene (reference sequence). CDR3 sequence: CASSLGARLEAFF. CDR3 bases: TGTGCCAGCAGCTTAGGGGCTAGGCTTGAAGCTTTCTTT. The whole variable domain, filled in from reference TRBV7-9 and TRBJ1-1, reads DTGVSQNPRHKITKRGQNVTFRCDPISEHNRLYWYRQTLGQGPEFLTYFQNEAQLEKSRLLSDRFSAERPKGSFSTLEIQRTEQGDSAMYLCASSLGARLEAFFGQGTRLTVV.

A few counts support this clone. The gene calls are TRBV13 and TRBJ2-5; D could derive from TRBD1 or TRBD2 (5 bases each). Germline V lookup: CDR1 PRHDT, CDR2 FYEKMQ (reference sequence). The V end lost 5 bases, the J end lost 1 base, and 14 bases lay between the germline ends. The CDR3 runs 15 residues. CDR3 region: CASSPDGGGQETQYF. CDR3 sequence (DNA): TGTGCCAGCAGCCCCGACGGTGGGGGCCAAGAGACCCAGTACTTC.

This chain connects TRBV5-6 to TRBJ1-6; tentative D call: TRBD1 (6 bases). Trimming cost V 4 bases and J 2 bases, with 19 bases left between them. Germline V gives CDR1 SGHDT, CDR2 YYEEEE. CDR3 length: 18 residues. The CDR3 sequence: CASSHRTTGSTYNSPLHF. The CDR3 nucleotides read TGTGCCAGCAGCCATAGAACGACAGGCAGCACCTATAATTCACCCCTCCACTTT.